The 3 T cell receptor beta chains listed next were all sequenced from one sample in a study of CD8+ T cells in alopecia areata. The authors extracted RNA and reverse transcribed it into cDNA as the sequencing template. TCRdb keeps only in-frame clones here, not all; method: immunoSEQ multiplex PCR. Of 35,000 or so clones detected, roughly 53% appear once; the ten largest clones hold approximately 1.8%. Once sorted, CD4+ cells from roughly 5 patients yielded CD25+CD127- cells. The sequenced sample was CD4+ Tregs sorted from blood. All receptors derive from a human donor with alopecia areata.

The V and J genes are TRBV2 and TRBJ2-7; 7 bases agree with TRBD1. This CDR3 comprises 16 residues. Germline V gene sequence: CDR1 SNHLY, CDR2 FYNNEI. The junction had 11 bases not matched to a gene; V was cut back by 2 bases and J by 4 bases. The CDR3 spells CASSEQGQALGYEQYF. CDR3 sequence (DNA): TGTGCCAGCAGTGAACAAGGACAGGCCCTCGGGTACGAGCAGTACTTC.

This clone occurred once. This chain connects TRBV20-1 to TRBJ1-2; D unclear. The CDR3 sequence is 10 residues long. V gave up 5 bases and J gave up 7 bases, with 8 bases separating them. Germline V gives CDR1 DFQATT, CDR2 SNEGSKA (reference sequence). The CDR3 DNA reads TGCAGTGCTCTCGGGTTTGGCTACACCTTC. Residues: CSALGFGYTF.

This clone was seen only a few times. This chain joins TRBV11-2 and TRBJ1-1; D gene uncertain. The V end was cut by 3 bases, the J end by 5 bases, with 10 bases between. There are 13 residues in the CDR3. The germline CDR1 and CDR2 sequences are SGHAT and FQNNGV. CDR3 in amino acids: CASSFQTGTEAFF. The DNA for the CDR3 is TGTGCCAGCAGCTTCCAGACGGGTACTGAAGCTTTCTTT.